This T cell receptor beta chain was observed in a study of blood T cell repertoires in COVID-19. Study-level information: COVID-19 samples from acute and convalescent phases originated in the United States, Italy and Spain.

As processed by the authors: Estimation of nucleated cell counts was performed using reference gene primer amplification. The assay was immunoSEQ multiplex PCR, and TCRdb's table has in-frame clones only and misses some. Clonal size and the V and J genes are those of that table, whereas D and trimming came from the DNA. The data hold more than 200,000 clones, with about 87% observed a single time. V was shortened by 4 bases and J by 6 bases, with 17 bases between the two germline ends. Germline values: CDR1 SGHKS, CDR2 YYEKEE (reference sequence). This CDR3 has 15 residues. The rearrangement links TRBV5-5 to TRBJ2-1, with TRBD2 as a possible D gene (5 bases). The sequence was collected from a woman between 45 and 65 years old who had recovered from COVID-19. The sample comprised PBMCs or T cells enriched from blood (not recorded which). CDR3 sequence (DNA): TGTGCCAGCAGCCCTTGGCGTAACGCGGGCAATGAGCAGTTCTTC. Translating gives CASSPWRNAGNEQFF.